This TCR beta chain was identified during a study of radiation and T cells in renal cell carcinoma. Whole-study findings and limits: In blood, top tumor clones expanded by 2 weeks, shrinking by 4. No pretreatment tumor biopsies were available for baseline clonotypes.

Time point meaning: blood 4 weeks post-SBRT, at nephrectomy. Treatment noted: 15 Gy SBRT to primary tumor, nephrectomy 4 weeks later. Nephrectomy followed 15 Gy stereotactic body radiation by 4 weeks. The tumor was a clear cell renal cell carcinoma. V lost 0 bases and J lost 4; bases outside the gene matches: 16. This CDR3 contains 20 residues. Germline CDR1 is LGHNA and CDR2 is YSLEER. In regard to this clone: The antigen is unknown.

Assay: immunoSEQ multiplex PCR; the TCRdb copy retains only in-frame clones and omits some. The sample has around 81,000 clones, 85% seen once. V gene TRBV4-3 combines with J gene TRBJ2-1; 9 nucleotides align to TRBD1. This sample comprised blood, obtained from a patient whose treatment included radiotherapy and nephrectomy. The clonotype was recovered from a man over 45 with renal cell carcinoma. CDR3 region: CASSQDLGQGISGGYNEQFF. The CDR3 coding sequence is TGCGCCAGCAGCCAAGATCTGGGACAGGGCATCTCGGGGGGTTACAATGAGCAGTTCTTC.